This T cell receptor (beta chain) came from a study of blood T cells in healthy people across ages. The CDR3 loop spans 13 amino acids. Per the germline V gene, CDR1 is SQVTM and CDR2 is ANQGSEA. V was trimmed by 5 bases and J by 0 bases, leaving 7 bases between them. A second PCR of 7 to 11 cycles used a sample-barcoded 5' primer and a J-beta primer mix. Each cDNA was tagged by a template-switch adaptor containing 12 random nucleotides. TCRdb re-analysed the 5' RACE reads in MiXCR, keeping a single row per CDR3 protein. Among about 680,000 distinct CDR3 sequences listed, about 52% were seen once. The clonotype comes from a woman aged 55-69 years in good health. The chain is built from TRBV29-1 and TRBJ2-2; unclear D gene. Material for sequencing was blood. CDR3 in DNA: TGCAGCGTTTGGATCCCGAACACCGGGGAGCTGTTTTTT. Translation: CSVWIPNTGELFF.